The rows below give T cell receptor beta chains drawn from one sample of a study of control samples from healthy donors and cancer patients. Profiled with immunoSEQ multiplex PCR; TCRdb holds only in-frame clones, not every one. The data show 82,000 or so clones, roughly 94% seen once. Sequencing was done on a sample of blood. The receptors originated from a woman aged 18-35 years in good health. CDR3s include the opening cysteine and the closing phenylalanine or tryptophan. A D gene is named only where the DNA matches it firmly. A row's size may be missing; if present it is once, few, many or a size class.

CDR3 protein | CDR3 DNA | clone size | V gene | D gene | J gene
CASRGDARQAFF | TGTGCCAGCAGGGGGGACGCGAGACAAGCTTTCTTT | . | TRBV2 | . | TRBJ1-1
CASRGTSGGLSYEQYF | TGTGCCAGCAGGGGGACTAGCGGGGGGTTGTCCTACGAGCAGTACTTC | . | TRBV2 | TRBD2 | TRBJ2-7
CATSGLAGAGEPETQYF | TGTGCCACCAGTGGTCTAGCGGGAGCGGGGGAGCCCGAGACCCAGTACTTC | . | TRBV24-1 | TRBD2 | TRBJ2-5
CASSADLAYNEQFF | TGTGCCAGCAGTGCTGATTTGGCCTACAATGAGCAGTTCTTC | . | TRBV2 | . | TRBJ2-1
CASSLGGVGYGYTF | TGTGCCAGCAGCTTAGGGGGGGTTGGCTATGGCTACACCTTC | . | TRBV7-8 | . | TRBJ1-2
CASSVVASSGTEAFF | TGTGCCAGCAGTGTAGTTGCGAGCTCAGGCACTGAAGCTTTCTTT | . | TRBV27 | . | TRBJ1-1
CASSRGTLGNEKLFF | TGTGCCAGCAGCCGAGGGACACTGGGTAATGAAAAACTGTTTTTT | . | TRBV3-1/TRBV3-2 | . | TRBJ1-4
CASSIAPGIAIEQYF | TGTGCCAGTAGTATAGCCCCCGGGATCGCTATTGAGCAGTACTTC | . | TRBV19 | . | TRBJ2-7
CASSLQPVAVTNTGELFF | TGTGCCAGCAGCCTCCAACCTGTGGCAGTCACGAACACCGGGGAGCTGTTTTTT | . | TRBV7-3 | . | TRBJ2-2
CASSLTALDRARDTQYF | TGTGCCAGCAGTTTAACCGCATTGGACAGGGCGAGAGATACGCAGTATTTT | . | TRBV28 | TRBD1 | TRBJ2-3
CASSKGGIWGRDTEAFF | TGTGCCAGCAGCAAAGGAGGGATTTGGGGGCGTGACACTGAAGCTTTCTTT | . | TRBV21-1 | . | TRBJ1-1
CASRRQGGYTF | TGTGCCAGCAGACGACAGGGTGGCTACACCTTC | . | TRBV12-3/TRBV12-4 | TRBD1 | TRBJ1-2
CASSLRGGWSYNEQFF | TGTGCCAGCAGCTTGAGGGGGGGCTGGTCCTACAATGAGCAGTTCTTC | once | TRBV5-5 | . | TRBJ2-1
CASSLWPTYSNQPQHF | TGTGCCAGCAGCTTATGGCCCACTTATAGCAATCAGCCCCAGCATTTT | . | TRBV7-2 | . | TRBJ1-5
CASSSQTGNNEQFF | TGTGCCAGCAGCTCCCAGACAGGTAACAATGAGCAGTTCTTC | . | TRBV7-9 | . | TRBJ2-1
CASSPLRTSYNEQFF | TGTGCCAGCTCACCATTAAGGACCTCCTACAATGAGCAGTTCTTC | . | TRBV18 | . | TRBJ2-1
CASSFLQGEVYGYTF | TGCGCCAGCAGCTTTCTCCAGGGGGAGGTCTATGGCTACACCTTC | . | TRBV5-1 | TRBD1 | TRBJ1-2
CASVPGEIQPQHF | TGTGCCAGCGTCCCAGGGGAGATTCAGCCCCAGCATTTT | . | TRBV6-5 | . | TRBJ1-5
CASSDSQGPSHLEAFF | TGTGCCAGCAGTGATAGTCAGGGTCCATCCCATCTCGAAGCTTTCTTT | few | TRBV25-1 | . | TRBJ1-1
CASSSPRGLSLDRHTQYF | TGTGCCAGTAGTTCCCCCCGGGGACTCTCCCTTGATCGGCATACGCAGTATTTT | . | TRBV19 | . | TRBJ2-3
CASSQLTAYNSPLHF | TGTGCCAGCAGCCAGCTAACAGCGTATAATTCACCCCTCCACTTT | . | TRBV14 | . | TRBJ1-6
CASSAQGLVENTIYF | TGTGCCAGCAGTGCCCAGGGACTTGTTGAAAACACCATATATTTT | . | TRBV27 | . | TRBJ1-3
CASSQPTRDTEQFF | TGCGCCAGCAGCCAACCGACGAGGGACACTGAGCAGTTCTTC | . | TRBV4-1 | . | TRBJ2-1
CASSHGIEQYF | TGTGCCAGCAGTCACGGGATTGAGCAGTACTTC | . | TRBV7-9 | . | TRBJ2-7
CASSKGYRDRGRYTEAFF | TGTGCCAGCAGCAAAGGATACCGGGACAGGGGGCGTTACACTGAAGCTTTCTTT | . | TRBV21-1 | . | TRBJ1-1
CAKTKQEYYNEQFF | TGTGCCAAGACGAAACAGGAGTATTACAATGAGCAGTTCTTC | . | TRBV11-2 | . | TRBJ2-1
CASSHEGAGNTIYF | TGTGCCAGCAGCCATGAAGGAGCTGGAAACACCATATATTTT | . | TRBV7-2 | . | TRBJ1-3
CASGGEGAITDTQYF | TGTGCCAGCGGCGGGGAGGGGGCGATCACAGATACGCAGTATTTT | . | TRBV27 | . | TRBJ2-3
CASSLAYRASTDTQYF | TGTGCCAGCAGCTTAGCGTACCGAGCTAGCACAGATACGCAGTATTTT | . | TRBV7-7 | . | TRBJ2-3
CATSEGRGGRTDTQYF | TGTGCCACCAGTGAGGGGCGGGGAGGACGCACAGATACGCAGTATTTT | . | TRBV24-1 | . | TRBJ2-3
CASSYESFYGYTF | TGTGCCAGCAGTTACGAGAGTTTCTATGGCTACACCTTC | . | TRBV6-6 | . | TRBJ1-2
CAITEDGDYGYTF | TGTGCCATCACCGAAGACGGAGACTATGGCTACACCTTC | . | TRBV10-3 | . | TRBJ1-2
CASSSAGGPDGYTF | TGTGCCAGTAGTTCGGCAGGGGGGCCGGATGGCTACACCTTC | . | TRBV19 | TRBD1 | TRBJ1-2
CASQLSGGAGNSPLHF | TGTGCCAGCCAACTATCCGGGGGGGCGGGTAATTCACCCCTCCACTTT | . | TRBV13 | . | TRBJ1-6
CASNRQGGNTEAFF | TGTGCCAGCAATCGACAGGGGGGTAACACTGAAGCTTTCTTT | few | TRBV6-5 | TRBD1 | TRBJ1-1
CASSKGTGGFYEQYF | TGTGCCAGTAGTAAAGGGACAGGGGGCTTCTACGAGCAGTACTTC | . | TRBV19 | TRBD1 | TRBJ2-7
CASSLTPRGLAGAGKTQYF | TGTGCCAGCAGCTTAACCCCCCGAGGACTAGCGGGGGCCGGAAAGACCCAGTACTTC | . | TRBV7-3 | TRBD2 | TRBJ2-5
CASSIRRQEDYYGYTF | TGTGCCAGTAGTATACGACGACAGGAAGATTACTATGGCTACACCTTC | once | TRBV19 | . | TRBJ1-2